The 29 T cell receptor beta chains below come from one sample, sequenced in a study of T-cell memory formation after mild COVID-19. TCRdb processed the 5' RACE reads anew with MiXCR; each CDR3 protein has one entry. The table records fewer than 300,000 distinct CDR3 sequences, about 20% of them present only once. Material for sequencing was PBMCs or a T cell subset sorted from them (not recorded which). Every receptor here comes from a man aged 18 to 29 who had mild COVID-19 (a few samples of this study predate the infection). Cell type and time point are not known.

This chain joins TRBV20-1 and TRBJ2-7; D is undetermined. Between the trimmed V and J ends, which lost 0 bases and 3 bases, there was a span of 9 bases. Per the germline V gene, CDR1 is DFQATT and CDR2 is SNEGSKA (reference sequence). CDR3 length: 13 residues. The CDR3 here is CSARDRSGYEQYV. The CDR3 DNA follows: TGCAGTGCTAGAGATCGGTCAGGCTACGAGCAGTACGTC.

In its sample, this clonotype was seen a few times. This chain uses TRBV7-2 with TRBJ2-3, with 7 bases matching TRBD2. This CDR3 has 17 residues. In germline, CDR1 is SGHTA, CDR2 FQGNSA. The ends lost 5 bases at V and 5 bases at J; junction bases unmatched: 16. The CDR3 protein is CASSPRGASGVRDTQYF. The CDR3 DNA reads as TGTGCCAGCAGCCCTCGAGGGGCCAGCGGGGTCAGAGATACGCAGTATTTT.

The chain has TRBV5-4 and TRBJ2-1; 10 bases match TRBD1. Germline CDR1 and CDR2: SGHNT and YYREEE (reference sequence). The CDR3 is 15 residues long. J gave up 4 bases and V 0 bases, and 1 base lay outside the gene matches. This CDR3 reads CASSLGDRGYNEQFF. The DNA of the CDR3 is TGTGCCAGCAGCTTGGGGGACAGGGGTTACAATGAGCAGTTCTTC.

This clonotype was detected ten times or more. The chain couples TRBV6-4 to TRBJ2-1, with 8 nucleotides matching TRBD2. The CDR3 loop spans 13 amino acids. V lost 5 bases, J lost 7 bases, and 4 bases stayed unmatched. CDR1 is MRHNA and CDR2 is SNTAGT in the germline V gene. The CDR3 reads CASSIGLANEQFF. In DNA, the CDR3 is TGTGCCAGCAGTATCGGACTAGCTAATGAGCAGTTCTTC.

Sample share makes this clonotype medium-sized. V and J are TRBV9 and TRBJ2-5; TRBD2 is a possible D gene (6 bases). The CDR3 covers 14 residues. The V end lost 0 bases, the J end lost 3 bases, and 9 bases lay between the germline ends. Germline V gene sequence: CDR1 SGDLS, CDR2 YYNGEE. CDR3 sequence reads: CASSVAGVEETQYF. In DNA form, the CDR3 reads TGTGCCAGCAGCGTAGCGGGGGTTGAAGAGACCCAGTACTTC.

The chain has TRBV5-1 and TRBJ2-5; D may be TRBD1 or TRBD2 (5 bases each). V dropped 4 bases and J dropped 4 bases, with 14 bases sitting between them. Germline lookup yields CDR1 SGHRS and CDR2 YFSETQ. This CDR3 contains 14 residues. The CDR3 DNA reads TGCGCCAGCAGCCCCGGGACGACCCCAGAGACCCAGTACTTC. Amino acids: CASSPGTTPETQYF.

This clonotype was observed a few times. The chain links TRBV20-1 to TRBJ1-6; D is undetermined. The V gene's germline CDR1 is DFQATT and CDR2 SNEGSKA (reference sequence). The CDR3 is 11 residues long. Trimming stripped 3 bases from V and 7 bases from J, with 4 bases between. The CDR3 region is CSASSNSPLHF. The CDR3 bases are TGCAGTGCTAGCAGCAATTCACCCCTCCACTTT.

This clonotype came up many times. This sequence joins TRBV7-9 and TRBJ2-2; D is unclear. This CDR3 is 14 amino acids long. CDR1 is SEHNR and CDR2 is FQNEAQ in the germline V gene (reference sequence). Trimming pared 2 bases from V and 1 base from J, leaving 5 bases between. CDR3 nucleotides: TGTGCCAGCAGCTTAACCGAGAACACCGGGGAGCTGTTTTTT. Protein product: CASSLTENTGELFF.

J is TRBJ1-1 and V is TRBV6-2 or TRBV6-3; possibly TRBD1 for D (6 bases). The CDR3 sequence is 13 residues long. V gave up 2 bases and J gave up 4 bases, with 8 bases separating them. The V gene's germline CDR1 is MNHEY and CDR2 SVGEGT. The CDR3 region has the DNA TGTGCCAGCAGTTACCTAGGGGGCACTGAAGCTTTCTTT. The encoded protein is CASSYLGGTEAFF.

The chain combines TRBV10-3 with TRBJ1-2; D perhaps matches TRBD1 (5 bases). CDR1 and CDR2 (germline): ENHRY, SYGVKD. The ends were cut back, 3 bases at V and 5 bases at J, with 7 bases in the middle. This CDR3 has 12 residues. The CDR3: CAISEWGYGYTF. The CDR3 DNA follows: TGTGCCATCAGTGAATGGGGGTATGGCTACACCTTC.

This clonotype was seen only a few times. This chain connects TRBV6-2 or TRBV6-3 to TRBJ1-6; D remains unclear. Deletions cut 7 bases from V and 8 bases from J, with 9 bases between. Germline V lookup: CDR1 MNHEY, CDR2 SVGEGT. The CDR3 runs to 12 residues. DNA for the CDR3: TGTGCCAGCAATCCGTCCCATTCACCCCTCCACTTT. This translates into CASNPSHSPLHF.

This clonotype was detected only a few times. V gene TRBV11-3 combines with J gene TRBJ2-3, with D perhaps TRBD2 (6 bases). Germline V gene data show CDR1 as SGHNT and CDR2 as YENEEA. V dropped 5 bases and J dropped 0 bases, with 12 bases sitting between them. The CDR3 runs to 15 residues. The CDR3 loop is CASSRGSSSTDTQYF. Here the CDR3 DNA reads TGTGCCAGCAGCCGGGGGAGTTCTAGCACAGATACGCAGTATTTT. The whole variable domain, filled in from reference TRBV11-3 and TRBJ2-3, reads EAGVVQSPRYKIIEKKQPVAFWCNPISGHNTLYWYLQNLGQGPELLIRYENEEAVDDSQLPKDRFSAERLKGVDSTLKIQPAELGDSAVYLCASSRGSSSTDTQYFGPGTRLTVL.

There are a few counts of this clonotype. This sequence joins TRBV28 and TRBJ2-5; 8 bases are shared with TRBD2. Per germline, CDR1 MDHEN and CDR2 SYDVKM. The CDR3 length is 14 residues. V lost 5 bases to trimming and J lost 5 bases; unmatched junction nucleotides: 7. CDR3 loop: CASSPGLVWETQYF. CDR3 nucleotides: TGTGCCAGCAGTCCGGGACTAGTCTGGGAGACCCAGTACTTC.

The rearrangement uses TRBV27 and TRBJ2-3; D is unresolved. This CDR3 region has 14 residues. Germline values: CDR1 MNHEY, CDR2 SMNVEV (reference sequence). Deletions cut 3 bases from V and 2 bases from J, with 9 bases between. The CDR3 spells CASSFQGYTDTQYF. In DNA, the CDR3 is TGTGCCAGCAGTTTCCAAGGGTACACAGATACGCAGTATTTT.

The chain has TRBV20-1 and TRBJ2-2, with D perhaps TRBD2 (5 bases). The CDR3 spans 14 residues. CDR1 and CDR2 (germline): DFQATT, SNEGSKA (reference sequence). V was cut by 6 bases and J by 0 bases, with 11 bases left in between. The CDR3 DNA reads TGCAGTGCACGGCGGGCCGCGAACACCGGGGAGCTGTTTTTT. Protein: CSARRAANTGELFF.

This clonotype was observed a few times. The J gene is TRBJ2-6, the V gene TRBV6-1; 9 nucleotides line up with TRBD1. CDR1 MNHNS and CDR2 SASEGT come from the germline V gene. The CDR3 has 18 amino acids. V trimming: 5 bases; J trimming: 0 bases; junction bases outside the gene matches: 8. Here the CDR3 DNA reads TGTGCCAGCAGTCAACAGGGGGCGTCCATCTCTGGGGCCAACGTCCTGACTTTC. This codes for CASSQQGASISGANVLTF.

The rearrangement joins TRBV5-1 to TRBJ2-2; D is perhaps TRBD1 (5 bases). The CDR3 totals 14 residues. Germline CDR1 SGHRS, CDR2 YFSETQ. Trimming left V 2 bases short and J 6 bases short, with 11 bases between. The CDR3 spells CASSFRGAAGELFF. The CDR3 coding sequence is TGCGCCAGCAGCTTCCGTGGGGCGGCCGGGGAGCTGTTTTTT.

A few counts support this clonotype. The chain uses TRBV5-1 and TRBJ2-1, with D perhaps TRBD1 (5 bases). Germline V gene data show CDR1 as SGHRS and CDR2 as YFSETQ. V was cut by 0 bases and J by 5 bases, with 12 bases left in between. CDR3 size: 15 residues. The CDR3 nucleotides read TGCGCCAGCAGCTTGGTTTCAGGGTTAAACAATGAGCAGTTCTTC. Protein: CASSLVSGLNNEQFF.

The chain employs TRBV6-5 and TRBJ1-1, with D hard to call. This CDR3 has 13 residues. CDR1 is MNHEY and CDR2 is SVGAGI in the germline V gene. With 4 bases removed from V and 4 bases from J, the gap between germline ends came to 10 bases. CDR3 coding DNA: TGTGCCAGCAGTTTCGCGGAGACCACTGAAGCTTTCTTT. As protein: CASSFAETTEAFF.

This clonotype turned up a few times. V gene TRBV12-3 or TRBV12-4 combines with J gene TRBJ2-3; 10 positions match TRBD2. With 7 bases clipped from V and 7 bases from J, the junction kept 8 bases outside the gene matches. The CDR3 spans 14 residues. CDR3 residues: CASTQRGGRNTQYF. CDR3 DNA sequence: TGTGCCAGCACCCAGCGGGGGGGCCGGAATACGCAGTATTTT.

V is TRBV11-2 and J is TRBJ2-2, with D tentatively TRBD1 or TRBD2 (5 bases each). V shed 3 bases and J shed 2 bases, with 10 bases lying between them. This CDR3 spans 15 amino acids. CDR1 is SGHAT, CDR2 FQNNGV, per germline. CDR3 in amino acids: CASSFIGTNTGELFF. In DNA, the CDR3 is TGTGCCAGCAGCTTCATTGGGACCAACACCGGGGAGCTGTTTTTT.

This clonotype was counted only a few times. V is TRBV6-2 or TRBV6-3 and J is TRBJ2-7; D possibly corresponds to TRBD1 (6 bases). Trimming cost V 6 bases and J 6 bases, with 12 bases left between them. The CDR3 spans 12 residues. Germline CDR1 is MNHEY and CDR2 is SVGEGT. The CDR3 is CASSAGVGEQYV. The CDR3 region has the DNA TGTGCCAGCAGCGCAGGGGTGGGCGAGCAGTACGTC.

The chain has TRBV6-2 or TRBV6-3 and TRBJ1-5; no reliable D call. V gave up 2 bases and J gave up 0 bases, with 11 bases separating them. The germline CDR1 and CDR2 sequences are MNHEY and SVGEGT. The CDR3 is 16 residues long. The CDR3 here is CASSYRERYSNQPQHF. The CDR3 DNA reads TGTGCCAGCAGTTACAGGGAACGGTATAGCAATCAGCCCCAGCATTTT.

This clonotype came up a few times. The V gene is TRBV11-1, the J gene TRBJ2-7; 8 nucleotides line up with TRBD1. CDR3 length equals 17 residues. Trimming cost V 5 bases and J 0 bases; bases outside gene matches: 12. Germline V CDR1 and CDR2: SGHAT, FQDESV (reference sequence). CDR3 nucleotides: TGTGCCAGCAGCCTGACAGCCGGGACAGGCCTCTCCTACGAGCAGTACGTC. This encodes CASSLTAGTGLSYEQYV.

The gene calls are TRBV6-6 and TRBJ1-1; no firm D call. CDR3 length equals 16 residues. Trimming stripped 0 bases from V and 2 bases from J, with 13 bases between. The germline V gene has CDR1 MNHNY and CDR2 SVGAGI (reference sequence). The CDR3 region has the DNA TGTGCCAGCAGTTACTCGGGTCGATTCTTAAACACTGAAGCTTTCTTT. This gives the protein CASSYSGRFLNTEAFF.

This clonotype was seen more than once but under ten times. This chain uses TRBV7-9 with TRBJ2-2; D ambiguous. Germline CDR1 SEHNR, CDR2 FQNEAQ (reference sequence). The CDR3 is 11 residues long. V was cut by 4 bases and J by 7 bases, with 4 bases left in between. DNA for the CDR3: TGTGCCAGCAGCTCCATCGGGGAGCTGTTTTTT. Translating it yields CASSSIGELFF. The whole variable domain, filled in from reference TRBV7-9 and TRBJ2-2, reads DTGVSQNPRHKITKRGQNVTFRCDPISEHNRLYWYRQTLGQGPEFLTYFQNEAQLEKSRLLSDRFSAERPKGSFSTLEIQRTEQGDSAMYLCASSSIGELFFGEGSRLTVL.

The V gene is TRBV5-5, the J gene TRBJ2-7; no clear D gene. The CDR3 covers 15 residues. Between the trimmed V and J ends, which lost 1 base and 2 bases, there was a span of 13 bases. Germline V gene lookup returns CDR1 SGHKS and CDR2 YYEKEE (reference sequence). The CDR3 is CASSLPPEGTYEQYV. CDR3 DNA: TGTGCCAGCAGCTTGCCCCCGGAAGGGACCTACGAGCAGTACGTC.

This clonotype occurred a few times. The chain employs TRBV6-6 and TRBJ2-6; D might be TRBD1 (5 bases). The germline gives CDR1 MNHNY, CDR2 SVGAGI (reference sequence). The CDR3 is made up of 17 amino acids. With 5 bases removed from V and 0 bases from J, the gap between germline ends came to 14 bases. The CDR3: CASSQEQGTSGANVLTF. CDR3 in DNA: TGTGCCAGCAGTCAGGAGCAGGGAACCTCTGGGGCCAACGTCCTGACTTTC.

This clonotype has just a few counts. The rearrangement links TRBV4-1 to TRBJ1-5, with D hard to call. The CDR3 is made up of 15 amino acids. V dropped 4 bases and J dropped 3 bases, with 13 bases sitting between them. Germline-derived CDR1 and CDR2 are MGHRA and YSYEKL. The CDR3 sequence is CASSPQGLVNQPQHF. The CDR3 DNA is TGCGCCAGCAGCCCACAAGGACTGGTCAATCAGCCCCAGCATTTT.